This T cell receptor beta chain was sequenced during a study of cytomegalovirus exposure and HLA in healthy donors. General observations from the study: There were about 160 TCR beta chains listed as cytomegalovirus-associated.

TCRdb keeps only in-frame clones here, not all; method: immunoSEQ multiplex PCR. The repertoire has about 200,000 clones, around 84% of them found once; the top ten carry around 15%. The sample holds one count of this clone. The antigen is unknown. Trimming cost V 0 bases and J 9 bases; bases outside gene matches: 5. CDR1 SGDLS and CDR2 YYNGEE come from the germline V gene. The CDR3 loop spans 14 amino acids. This receptor was obtained from a woman aged 25 to 39 in good health and CMV-seropositive. The V gene is TRBV9, the J gene TRBJ2-1; 8 nucleotides line up with TRBD2. The material sequenced was PBMCs. The CDR3 DNA is TGTGCCAGCAGCGTAGCTGGACTAGCAGCTGAGCAGTTCTTC. Translation: CASSVAGLAAEQFF. Full variable domain (remainder filled in from reference TRBV9 and TRBJ2-1): DSGVTQTPKHLITATGQRVTLRCSPRSGDLSVYWYQQSLDQGLQFLIQYYNGEERAKGNILERFSAQQFPDLHSELNLSSLELGDSALYFCASSVAGLAAEQFFGPGTRLTVL.